This TCR beta chain originates from a study of blood T cell repertoires in COVID-19. Method: immunoSEQ multiplex PCR; TCRdb's copy keeps in-frame clones and lacks some. The sample consists of a few hundred thousand clones, roughly 90% of them appearing once. V was pared by 6 bases and J by 8 bases, with 20 bases between. The germline V gene has CDR1 SGHTS and CDR2 YDEGEE. CDR3 length: 15 amino acids. The chain employs TRBV5-8 and TRBJ1-4, with a weak D call TRBD1 (6 bases). The TCR was taken from a woman aged 25-40 years who had recovered from COVID-19. Sequencing was carried out using PBMCs or T cells enriched from blood (not recorded which). The CDR3 loop is CASNRDTGKEEKLFF. The CDR3, as DNA: TGTGCCAGCAACCGAGACACAGGGAAAGAGGAAAAACTGTTTTTT.